The sequence of this T cell receptor (beta chain) was determined in a study of shared clonotypes between healthy human individuals. CDR1 is SGHTA, CDR2 FQGNSA, per germline. The CDR3 length is 15 residues. Trimming stripped 5 bases from V and 0 bases from J, with 13 bases between. Profiled with immunoSEQ multiplex PCR; TCRdb holds only in-frame clones, not every one. This sample yields hundreds of thousands of clones, of which around 73% are seen a single time; around 1.8% belongs to the top ten. The source material was memory CD4+ T cells sorted from blood. Subset reported: CD45RA-negative fraction. This sequence was found in a woman in her twenties or thirties in good health. The rearrangement joins TRBV7-2 to TRBJ1-2; D gene unclear. DNA for the CDR3: TGTGCCAGCAGCCCAAAAACGGGCCCTAACTATGGCTACACCTTC. This encodes CASSPKTGPNYGYTF.